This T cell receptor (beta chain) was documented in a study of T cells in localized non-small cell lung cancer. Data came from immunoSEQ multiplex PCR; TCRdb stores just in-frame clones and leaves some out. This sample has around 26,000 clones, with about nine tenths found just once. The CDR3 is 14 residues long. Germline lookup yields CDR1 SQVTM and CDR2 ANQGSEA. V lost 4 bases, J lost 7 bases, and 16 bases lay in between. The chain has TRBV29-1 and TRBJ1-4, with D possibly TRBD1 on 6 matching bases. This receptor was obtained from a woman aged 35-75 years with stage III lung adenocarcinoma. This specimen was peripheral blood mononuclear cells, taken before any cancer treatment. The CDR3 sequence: CSVVGGEFGEKLFF. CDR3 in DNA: TGCAGCGTTGTAGGGGGGGAATTTGGTGAAAAACTGTTTTTT.